Listed below are T cell receptor beta chains from one sample, sequenced in a study of blood T cell repertoires in COVID-19. Assay: immunoSEQ multiplex PCR; the TCRdb copy retains only in-frame clones and omits some. Here the sample spans roughly 340,000 clones, 87% being singletons. The material sequenced was peripheral blood. The receptors come from a woman aged 45 to 65 with COVID-19, enrolled during active disease. Each CDR3 is given with its conserved first and last residue. The order of the fields is J gene, V gene, clone size, D gene, CDR3 protein, CDR3 DNA. The D gene is left open where the match is weak. Where a row states a size, it is once, few, many or the class of an expanded clone; other rows omit it.

J gene: TRBJ2-7
V gene: TRBV11-3
clone size: .
D gene: TRBD2
CDR3 protein: CASSLSAGGGKQYF
CDR3 DNA: TGTGCCAGCAGCTTATCGGCGGGAGGGGGTAAGCAGTACTTC

J gene: TRBJ2-3
V gene: TRBV2
clone size: .
D gene: TRBD2
CDR3 protein: CASTTSGGNTQYF
CDR3 DNA: TGTGCCAGCACGACTAGCGGAGGAAATACGCAGTATTTT

J gene: TRBJ2-7
V gene: TRBV2
clone size: .
D gene: .
CDR3 protein: CASSGDNSGYEQYF
CDR3 DNA: TGTGCCAGCAGTGGTGACAATAGCGGCTACGAGCAGTACTTC

J gene: TRBJ1-2
V gene: TRBV5-1
clone size: .
D gene: .
CDR3 protein: CASSQGQTTNYGYTF
CDR3 DNA: TGCGCCAGCAGCCAAGGACAGACCACTAACTATGGCTACACCTTC

J gene: TRBJ1-4
V gene: TRBV5-6
clone size: .
D gene: TRBD1
CDR3 protein: CASSSGQGAIGEKLFF
CDR3 DNA: TGTGCCAGCAGCTCGGGGCAGGGGGCGATCGGTGAAAAACTGTTTTTT

J gene: TRBJ1-2
V gene: TRBV10-2
clone size: .
D gene: TRBD1
CDR3 protein: CASSLDRGHGYTF
CDR3 DNA: TGCGCCAGCAGTCTAGACAGGGGGCACGGCTACACCTTC

J gene: TRBJ2-7
V gene: TRBV27
clone size: .
D gene: TRBD1
CDR3 protein: CASSRTGGSSYEQYF
CDR3 DNA: TGTGCCAGCAGTCGAACAGGGGGTAGCTCCTACGAGCAGTACTTC

J gene: TRBJ1-2
V gene: TRBV11-3
clone size: .
D gene: .
CDR3 protein: CASSTNIPNYGYTF
CDR3 DNA: TGTGCCAGCAGTACTAACATCCCTAACTATGGCTACACCTTC

J gene: TRBJ2-3
V gene: TRBV12-2
clone size: .
D gene: .
CDR3 protein: CASRFSYRSGHLDTQYF
CDR3 DNA: TGTGCAAGTCGCTTCTCCTACCGATCTGGACACCTGGATACGCAGTATTTT

J gene: TRBJ2-5
V gene: TRBV18
clone size: .
D gene: .
CDR3 protein: CASSPIQETQYF
CDR3 DNA: TGTGCCAGCTCACCTATCCAAGAGACCCAGTACTTC

J gene: TRBJ2-2
V gene: TRBV19
clone size: .
D gene: .
CDR3 protein: CASSNARAGELFF
CDR3 DNA: TGTGCCAGTAGTAACGCTCGGGCCGGGGAGCTGTTTTTT

J gene: TRBJ2-7
V gene: TRBV9
clone size: .
D gene: .
CDR3 protein: CASSVGGTHSYEQYF
CDR3 DNA: TGTGCCAGCAGCGTAGGCGGGACCCATTCCTACGAGCAGTACTTC

J gene: TRBJ2-3
V gene: TRBV6-4
clone size: .
D gene: .
CDR3 protein: CASSDFKARDTLTDTQYF
CDR3 DNA: TGTGCCAGCAGTGACTTTAAAGCCAGGGACACCCTCACAGATACGCAGTATTTT

J gene: TRBJ2-7
V gene: TRBV10-3
clone size: .
D gene: .
CDR3 protein: CAISLQGGEQYF
CDR3 DNA: TGTGCCATCAGTTTACAGGGTGGGGAGCAGTACTTC

J gene: TRBJ1-2
V gene: TRBV5-1
clone size: few
D gene: TRBD1
CDR3 protein: CASSYSGTGNGYTF
CDR3 DNA: TGCGCCAGCAGCTACTCCGGGACAGGGAATGGCTACACCTTC

J gene: TRBJ2-5
V gene: TRBV5-4
clone size: .
D gene: TRBD1
CDR3 protein: CASSLGTNRGETQYF
CDR3 DNA: TGTGCCAGCAGCTTGGGGACGAACAGGGGAGAGACCCAGTACTTC

J gene: TRBJ2-1
V gene: TRBV15
clone size: .
D gene: .
CDR3 protein: CATSSADTAGSYNEQFF
CDR3 DNA: TGTGCCACCAGCAGTGCAGATACAGCGGGTTCCTACAATGAGCAGTTCTTC

J gene: TRBJ1-6
V gene: TRBV12-5
clone size: .
D gene: .
CDR3 protein: CASALGTGNSPLHF
CDR3 DNA: TGTGCTAGTGCCCTCGGGACTGGGAATTCACCCCTCCACTTT

J gene: TRBJ1-1
V gene: TRBV7-9
clone size: .
D gene: .
CDR3 protein: CASSLQVLGSTEAFF
CDR3 DNA: TGTGCCAGCAGCTTACAGGTGCTTGGGAGCACTGAAGCTTTCTTT

J gene: TRBJ2-5
V gene: TRBV21-1
clone size: .
D gene: .
CDR3 protein: CASSRTGSGETQYF
CDR3 DNA: TGTGCCAGCAGTAGGACAGGGTCCGGGGAGACCCAGTACTTC

J gene: TRBJ2-3
V gene: TRBV6-5
clone size: .
D gene: TRBD1
CDR3 protein: CASYSYGTADTQYF
CDR3 DNA: TGTGCCAGCTATAGTTACGGGACAGCAGATACGCAGTATTTT

J gene: TRBJ2-2
V gene: TRBV4-1
clone size: .
D gene: .
CDR3 protein: CASSQVRLVDSGELFF
CDR3 DNA: TGCGCCAGCAGCCAAGTGAGACTAGTTGACTCCGGGGAGCTGTTTTTT

J gene: TRBJ2-3
V gene: TRBV25-1
clone size: .
D gene: TRBD2
CDR3 protein: CASSQLAGTDTQYF
CDR3 DNA: TGTGCCAGCAGTCAACTAGCGGGCACAGATACGCAGTATTTT

J gene: TRBJ1-2
V gene: TRBV30
clone size: .
D gene: .
CDR3 protein: CAWSDLSRLHGYTF
CDR3 DNA: TGTGCCTGGAGTGATCTTTCAAGACTGCATGGCTACACCTTC

J gene: TRBJ1-1
V gene: TRBV6-6
clone size: .
D gene: TRBD1
CDR3 protein: CASQDRVDTEAFF
CDR3 DNA: TGTGCCAGCCAGGACAGGGTTGACACTGAAGCTTTCTTT

J gene: TRBJ2-1
V gene: TRBV11-3
clone size: .
D gene: .
CDR3 protein: CASSKRVGYNEQFF
CDR3 DNA: TGTGCCAGCAGCAAGAGGGTAGGCTACAATGAGCAGTTCTTC

J gene: TRBJ1-3
V gene: TRBV3-1/TRBV3-2
clone size: .
D gene: TRBD1
CDR3 protein: CASSQDPPVTGGSGNTIYF
CDR3 DNA: TGTGCCAGCAGCCAAGATCCCCCGGTAACAGGGGGCTCTGGAAACACCATATATTTT

J gene: TRBJ1-2
V gene: TRBV2
clone size: .
D gene: TRBD1
CDR3 protein: CASRRTGEPGYTF
CDR3 DNA: TGTGCCAGCAGACGGACAGGGGAGCCTGGCTACACCTTC

J gene: TRBJ2-1
V gene: TRBV29-1
clone size: .
D gene: TRBD2
CDR3 protein: CSVGTSGRVYNEQFF
CDR3 DNA: TGCAGCGTGGGGACTAGCGGAAGGGTCTACAATGAGCAGTTCTTC

J gene: TRBJ2-7
V gene: TRBV19
clone size: .
D gene: TRBD1
CDR3 protein: CASSKRQGESYEQYF
CDR3 DNA: TGTGCCAGTAGTAAGAGGCAGGGGGAGAGCTACGAGCAGTACTTC

J gene: TRBJ2-2
V gene: TRBV19
clone size: .
D gene: TRBD1
CDR3 protein: CASSSQTGGELFF
CDR3 DNA: TGTGCCAGTAGTTCACAGACAGGGGGCGAGCTGTTTTTT

J gene: TRBJ1-1
V gene: TRBV19
clone size: .
D gene: TRBD1
CDR3 protein: CASSPRGANTEAFF
CDR3 DNA: TGTGCCAGTAGCCCCAGGGGGGCGAACACTGAAGCTTTCTTT

J gene: TRBJ1-2
V gene: TRBV7-9
clone size: .
D gene: .
CDR3 protein: CASSLGTNGYTF
CDR3 DNA: TGTGCCAGCAGCCTGGGGACAAATGGCTACACCTTC

J gene: TRBJ1-1
V gene: TRBV5-5
clone size: .
D gene: .
CDR3 protein: CASSFGWGGGGEAFF
CDR3 DNA: TGTGCCAGCAGCTTCGGCTGGGGAGGTGGTGGTGAAGCTTTCTTT

J gene: TRBJ2-7
V gene: TRBV6-5
clone size: .
D gene: .
CDR3 protein: CASRSTPTSYEQYF
CDR3 DNA: TGTGCCAGCAGATCAACTCCCACCTCCTACGAGCAGTACTTC

J gene: TRBJ2-1
V gene: TRBV30
clone size: .
D gene: TRBD2
CDR3 protein: CAWTRHPAGERYNEQFF
CDR3 DNA: TGTGCCTGGACCCGCCACCCCGCGGGGGAAAGATACAATGAGCAGTTCTTC

J gene: TRBJ1-5
V gene: TRBV19
clone size: many
D gene: .
CDR3 protein: CASNSDSWVGQPQHF
CDR3 DNA: TGTGCCAGTAACTCGGACTCTTGGGTAGGGCAGCCCCAGCATTTT

J gene: TRBJ1-2
V gene: TRBV12-3/TRBV12-4
clone size: .
D gene: .
CDR3 protein: CASTSGYYGYTF
CDR3 DNA: TGTGCCAGCACGTCAGGGTACTATGGCTACACCTTC

J gene: TRBJ1-3
V gene: TRBV30
clone size: .
D gene: TRBD1
CDR3 protein: CAWTLTGGGGNTIYF
CDR3 DNA: TGTGCCTGGACTCTTACAGGGGGCGGTGGAAACACCATATATTTT

J gene: TRBJ2-1
V gene: TRBV30
clone size: .
D gene: TRBD2
CDR3 protein: CAWSDSGRAYNEQFF
CDR3 DNA: TGTGCCTGGAGTGATAGCGGGAGGGCGTACAATGAGCAGTTCTTC

J gene: TRBJ2-5
V gene: TRBV28
clone size: .
D gene: TRBD2
CDR3 protein: CASSWTSGSEIHQETQYF
CDR3 DNA: TGTGCCAGCAGTTGGACTAGCGGGAGCGAAATCCACCAAGAGACCCAGTACTTC

J gene: TRBJ1-1
V gene: TRBV12-2
clone size: .
D gene: .
CDR3 protein: CASRLRTGGAFF
CDR3 DNA: TGTGCAAGTCGCTTACGGACAGGGGGAGCTTTCTTT

J gene: TRBJ2-1
V gene: TRBV6-5
clone size: .
D gene: .
CDR3 protein: CASSQEQGPYNEQFF
CDR3 DNA: TGTGCCAGCAGCCAAGAACAGGGACCCTACAATGAGCAGTTCTTC

J gene: TRBJ2-5
V gene: TRBV11-3
clone size: .
D gene: .
CDR3 protein: CASQAMIQETQYF
CDR3 DNA: TGTGCCAGCCAGGCGATGATCCAAGAGACCCAGTACTTC

J gene: TRBJ2-1
V gene: TRBV29-1
clone size: once
D gene: .
CDR3 protein: CSVAPRLGLTYNEQFF
CDR3 DNA: TGCAGCGTCGCCCCCCGACTAGGACTTACCTACAATGAGCAGTTCTTC

J gene: TRBJ2-7
V gene: TRBV7-9
clone size: .
D gene: TRBD1
CDR3 protein: CASSALLGQGVYEQYF
CDR3 DNA: TGTGCCAGCAGCGCCTTATTGGGACAGGGCGTCTACGAGCAGTACTTC

J gene: TRBJ2-5
V gene: TRBV9
clone size: .
D gene: TRBD1
CDR3 protein: CASSVRTGGTETQYF
CDR3 DNA: TGTGCCAGCAGCGTAAGGACAGGGGGTACAGAGACCCAGTACTTC

J gene: TRBJ2-1
V gene: TRBV13
clone size: .
D gene: TRBD1
CDR3 protein: CASSGPGTGVNEQFF
CDR3 DNA: TGTGCCAGCAGCGGACCCGGGACAGGGGTGAATGAGCAGTTCTTC

J gene: TRBJ2-7
V gene: TRBV6-1
clone size: few
D gene: .
CDR3 protein: CASSELTGIKQYF
CDR3 DNA: TGTGCCAGCAGTGAATTGACGGGGATCAAGCAGTACTTC

J gene: TRBJ2-3
V gene: TRBV19
clone size: .
D gene: TRBD2
CDR3 protein: CASTAAPSGNTDTQYF
CDR3 DNA: TGTGCCAGTACTGCAGCACCTAGCGGAAACACAGATACGCAGTATTTT